This is a list of T cell receptor beta chains from one sample in a study of blood T cell repertoires in COVID-19. TCRdb's table, derived via immunoSEQ multiplex PCR, lists solely in-frame clones and lacks some. The table shows 100,000 to 120,000 clones, with 65% to 90% occurring only once. The sequenced material came from peripheral blood. These receptors all stem from an older woman with acute or convalescent COVID-19. The CDR3 runs from the conserved cysteine through the conserved F or W. Each record gives: V gene, J gene, clone size, D gene, CDR3 DNA, CDR3 protein. The D gene is left open where the match is weak. The listing skips clone size in some rows; elsewhere it reads once, few, many or a size class.

TRBV28	TRBJ1-2	few	-	TGTGCCGCGGAGGCTGCGGGAGTCTATGGCTACACCTTC	CAAEAAGVYGYTF
TRBV13	TRBJ1-1	-	TRBD1	TGTGCCAGCAGCTTCGGACAGGGTTGGGAAGCTTTCTTT	CASSFGQGWEAFF
TRBV9	TRBJ2-7	-	-	TGTGCCAGCAGCGTTACAGAATCCTACGAGCAGTACTTC	CASSVTESYEQYF
TRBV7-3	TRBJ2-5	-	TRBD2	TGTGCCAGCAGCTTATCTAGCGGGGGAACGTGGGAGACCCAGTACTTC	CASSLSSGGTWETQYF
TRBV19	TRBJ1-2	few	-	TGTGCCAGTTCGAGGAGGGTTGAGGACTATGGCTACACCTTC	CASSRRVEDYGYTF
TRBV4-3	TRBJ2-2	-	-	TGCGCCAGCAGCCAAGTCGTCTCCCCTTTT	CASSQVVSPF
TRBV19	TRBJ1-4	-	-	TGTGCCAGTAGTCTATTCAGGGGATCTAATGAAAAACTGTTTTTT	CASSLFRGSNEKLFF
TRBV18	TRBJ2-3	-	TRBD1	TGTGCCAGCTCACCACCGAGGGGGACAGGGGGCACAGATACGCAGTATTTT	CASSPPRGTGGTDTQYF
TRBV29-1	TRBJ1-1	-	-	TGCAGCGTTGAAGACCCTCCGGGGGGAGAAGCTTTCTTT	CSVEDPPGGEAFF
TRBV5-6	TRBJ1-1	-	-	TGTGCCAGCAGCTTGTTTTGGAGTAGTGAAGCTTTCTTT	CASSLFWSSEAFF
TRBV14	TRBJ2-5	-	-	TGTGCCAGCAGCCAAAATACGGGCCAAGAGACCCAGTACTTC	CASSQNTGQETQYF
TRBV4-2	TRBJ1-6	-	TRBD1	TGTGCCAGCAGCCAAGACCCCCAGGGGGTCACTTCACCCCTCCACTTT	CASSQDPQGVTSPLHF
TRBV28	TRBJ2-3	-	TRBD2	TGTGCCAGCAGTCCGGGACTAGCGGCAGATACGCAGTATTTT	CASSPGLAADTQYF
TRBV4-1	TRBJ1-2	-	-	TGCGCCAGCAGCCAAGAAGTGAGGGCACAGGGTTCGAACACCTTC	CASSQEVRAQGSNTF
TRBV9	TRBJ1-2	-	-	TGTGCCAGCAGCCCTTGGGGGGAAAACTATGGCTACACCTTC	CASSPWGENYGYTF
TRBV7-9	TRBJ1-1	few	-	TGTGCCAGCAGCTTAACAGGGCGCCTAACTGAAGCTTTCTTT	CASSLTGRLTEAFF
TRBV5-4	TRBJ2-5	-	TRBD1	TGTGCCAGCAGCTTGTCTGGACAGGGACCCCCTCAAGAGACCCAGTACTTC	CASSLSGQGPPQETQYF
TRBV5-6	TRBJ2-5	-	TRBD1	TGTGCCAGCAGCTGGGACAGGGAGGAGACCCAGTACTTC	CASSWDREETQYF
TRBV6-5	TRBJ1-5	-	-	TGTGCCAGCTCGCACGCAGGGGACAATCAGCCCCAGCATTTT	CASSHAGDNQPQHF
TRBV5-4	TRBJ2-1	few	-	TGTGCCAGCACGGACTTACGGGAGCAGTTCTTC	CASTDLREQFF
TRBV6-1	TRBJ2-5	once	TRBD2	TGTGCCAGCAGCGAATTGGGACTAGTTAGAGGAGAGACCCAGTACTTC	CASSELGLVRGETQYF
TRBV2	TRBJ1-3	-	-	TGTGCCAGCAGCCCGGGACATTTCTCTGGAAACACCATATATTTT	CASSPGHFSGNTIYF